The 22 T cell receptor beta chains below come from one sample, sequenced in a study of blood T cells in healthy people across ages. Primed by a sample-barcoded 5' primer and a J-beta primer mix, a second PCR proceeded for roughly 7 to 12 cycles. TCRdb independently ran MiXCR on the 5' RACE reads; one entry per CDR3 protein. The repertoire holds roughly 800,000 distinct CDR3 sequences, roughly 25% seen once, with more than 8.5% in the top ten. These same records also appear under a second study, on T cells of mothers and their children.

The sequenced sample was blood. These receptors were obtained from a boy aged 5-17 years in good health.

The rearrangement links TRBV6-2 or TRBV6-3 to TRBJ2-3, with D possibly TRBD2 on 6 matching bases. CDR1 is MNHEY and CDR2 is SVGEGT in the germline V gene. The V end was cut by 4 bases, the J end by 8 bases, with 13 bases between. CDR3 size: 13 residues. The CDR3 region has the DNA TGTGCCAGCAGTTTCGGGGGTCTCTCTACGCAGTATTTT. This sequence encodes CASSFGGLSTQYF.

Only a few counts were recorded for this clonotype. The chain has TRBV28 and TRBJ2-7; 12 bases map to TRBD1. V shed 5 bases and J 7 bases; nucleotides not matched to a gene: 9. The CDR3 length is 15 residues. CDR1 is MDHEN, CDR2 SYDVKM, per germline. The CDR3 nucleotides read TGTGCCAGCAGTCTCCGGGACAGGGGGCGCGGGGAGCAGTACTTC. It is translated as CASSLRDRGRGEQYF.

This clonotype occurred many times. The rearrangement uses TRBV11-2 and TRBJ2-5, with a weak D call TRBD1 (5 bases). This CDR3 is 15 amino acids long. V was clipped by 3 bases and J by 4 bases, with 15 bases between them. Germline values: CDR1 SGHAT, CDR2 FQNNGV. CDR3 DNA sequence: TGTGCCAGCAGCTTCTCTCCCAGGGTGTCAGAGACCCAGTACTTC. Protein: CASSFSPRVSETQYF.

This clonotype occurred a few times. V usage is TRBV7-8 and J usage is TRBJ2-7, with D perhaps TRBD1 or TRBD2 (5 bases each). Trimming removed 6 bases at V and 0 bases at J, with 12 bases between. The CDR3 spans 14 residues. Germline CDR1 SGHVS, CDR2 FQNEAQ. CDR3: CASRSGRASYEQYF. The CDR3 DNA is TGTGCCAGCAGGTCAGGGCGGGCCTCCTACGAGCAGTACTTC. The variable domain in full, completed from reference TRBV7-8 and TRBJ2-7, reads GAGVSQSPRYKVAKRGQDVALRCDPISGHVSLFWYQQALGQGPEFLTYFQNEAQLDKSGLPSDRFFAERPEGSVSTLKIQRTQQEDSAVYLCASRSGRASYEQYFGPGTRLTVT.

This clonotype was recorded a few times. The chain has TRBV29-1 and TRBJ2-6; no clear D gene. With 0 bases removed from V and 0 bases from J, the gap between germline ends came to 12 bases. The CDR3 length is 17 residues. The germline gives CDR1 SQVTM, CDR2 ANQGSEA. CDR3 amino acids: CSVEESGGSSGANVLTF. The CDR3 DNA sequence: TGCAGCGTTGAAGAATCTGGCGGAAGCTCTGGGGCCAACGTCCTGACTTTC.

The V gene is TRBV27, the J gene TRBJ2-1; D call uncertain. Germline-derived CDR1 and CDR2 are MNHEY and SMNVEV (reference sequence). The V and J ends lost 3 bases and 2 bases respectively, with 8 bases between them. The CDR3 length is 14 residues. The CDR3 is CASSFVGTYNEQFF. CDR3 in DNA: TGTGCCAGCAGTTTTGTAGGGACCTACAATGAGCAGTTCTTC.

The genes are TRBV6-5 and TRBJ2-1; 7 bases agree with TRBD2. Near its end, the DNA agrees better with TRBJ2-7, so the J call may be wrong. Germline V gene sequence: CDR1 MNHEY, CDR2 SVGAGI. The CDR3 totals 11 residues. The CDR3 nucleotides are TGTGCCACCCAACGCGGGGGCGAGCAGTACTTC. It encodes CATQRGGEQYF.

This clonotype was observed a few times. The CDR3 loop is CASSLEAGHSYEQYF. CDR3 in DNA: TGCGCCAGCAGCTTGGAGGCGGGCCACTCCTACGAGCAGTACTTC. The V gene is TRBV5-1, the J gene TRBJ2-5, with a weak D call TRBD2 (5 bases). Matching the DNA end better, TRBJ2-7 makes the J call doubtful. Germline V gives CDR1 SGHRS, CDR2 YFSETQ. The CDR3 totals 15 residues.

This clonotype came up a few times. This chain uses TRBV12-3 or TRBV12-4 with TRBJ2-1, with D tentatively TRBD1 (5 bases). V was trimmed by 6 bases and J by 4 bases, leaving 16 bases between them. The CDR3 consists of 15 residues. The CDR3 nucleotides are TGTGCCAGCAGCGCCCAGGGTAGGGGTTACAATGAGCAGTTCTTC. It codes for CASSAQGRGYNEQFF.

The J gene is TRBJ2-7, the V gene TRBV20-1; 14 bases align to TRBD2. The CDR3 has 13 residues. Trimming removed 7 bases from V and 4 bases from J; junction bases left unmatched: 3. Germline V CDR1 and CDR2: DFQATT, SNEGSKA (reference sequence). The CDR3 DNA sequence: TGCAGTGTTCGGACTAGCGGGAGGTACGAGCAGTACTTC. Its translation is CSVRTSGRYEQYF.

The rearrangement uses TRBV12-3 or TRBV12-4 and TRBJ2-1; tentatively, D is TRBD2 (5 bases). This CDR3 is 13 amino acids long. V lost 4 bases to trimming and J lost 9 bases, with 13 bases between them. The CDR3, as DNA: TGTGCCAGCAGTTCACTAGTTCCGGGTGAGCAGTTCTTC. It specifies CASSSLVPGEQFF.

J is TRBJ2-5 and V is TRBV29-1, with a possible D match to TRBD1 (6 bases). The length of the CDR3 is 13 residues. CDR1 is SQVTM, CDR2 ANQGSEA, per germline. Trimming cost V 1 base and J 4 bases, with 10 bases left between them. The CDR3 sequence: CSVEGDRRETQYF. As DNA, the CDR3 is TGCAGCGTTGAAGGCGACAGGAGAGAGACCCAGTACTTC.

This clonotype was picked up many times. The V gene is TRBV28, the J gene TRBJ2-1; 13 nucleotides agree with TRBD2. J was trimmed by 10 bases and V by 6 bases; bases with no gene match: 6. Germline values: CDR1 MDHEN, CDR2 SYDVKM. CDR3 length: 14 amino acids. The CDR3 is CASSRGLAGVEQFF. DNA for the CDR3: TGTGCCAGCAGCCGTGGACTAGCGGGAGTGGAGCAGTTCTTC.

This clonotype was detected only a few times. The chain joins TRBV6-6 to TRBJ2-1; D not certain. The DNA end lines up better with TRBJ2-7; the J call may be wrong. Germline lookup yields CDR1 MNHNY and CDR2 SVGAGI (reference sequence). The CDR3 extends over 12 amino acids. The CDR3 sequence is CASSYSSKEQYF. The CDR3 nucleotides are TGTGCCAGCAGTTACTCGAGCAAAGAGCAGTACTTC.

This rearrangement joins TRBV12-3 or TRBV12-4 to TRBJ2-5, with 9 bases identical to TRBD2. The J call could be wrong; TRBJ2-1 is a better fit for the DNA end. The CDR3 has 13 residues. The CDR3 DNA reads TGTGCCAGCAGTGATCTAGCGGGGAATGAGCAGTTCTTC. It specifies CASSDLAGNEQFF.

In this sample, this clonotype turned up a few times. The genes are TRBV7-2 and TRBJ2-5; D is possibly TRBD1 (6 bases). The J call may be in error: the DNA end matches TRBJ2-1 better. The CDR3 contains 14 residues. In germline, CDR1 is SGHTA, CDR2 FQGNSA. In nucleotides, the CDR3 is TGTGCCAGCAGCCAGGGGTTGAGTAGCGATGAGCAGTTCTTC. Encoded protein: CASSQGLSSDEQFF.

This clonotype has just a few counts. The V and J genes are TRBV11-2 and TRBJ2-3, with D unclear. Germline V gene data show CDR1 as SGHAT and CDR2 as FQNNGV. V lost 0 bases and J 0 bases, leaving 10 bases between the germline ends. The CDR3 is made up of 16 amino acids. The chain's CDR3 is CASSLEDSWSTDTQYF. CDR3 sequence (DNA): TGTGCCAGCAGCTTAGAGGATAGCTGGAGCACAGATACGCAGTATTTT.

The chain combines TRBV9 with TRBJ2-3; D is possibly TRBD2 (5 bases). This CDR3 has 14 residues. Trimming removed 4 bases from V and 2 bases from J, with 11 bases in between. CDR1 is SGDLS, CDR2 YYNGEE, per germline. CDR3 nucleotides: TGTGCCAGCAGCCCGCTAGCTAACACAGATACGCAGTATTTT. Amino acid sequence: CASSPLANTDTQYF.

The chain is built from TRBV6-1 and TRBJ2-1; 7 bases are shared with TRBD2. The CDR3 runs 14 residues. With V trimmed by 4 bases and J by 8 bases, 8 bases remained unmatched. Germline lookup yields CDR1 MNHNS and CDR2 SASEGT. As DNA, the CDR3 is TGTGCCAGCAGTGCCTTGCGGGAGAGAGATGAGCAGTTCTTC. Translated, it gives CASSALRERDEQFF.

To note about this clonotype: Relative to the germline gene, one junction end is altered; a read error may explain this. The chain employs TRBV11-2 and TRBJ2-7, with D tentatively TRBD2 (6 bases). Germline lookup yields CDR1 SGHAT and CDR2 FQNNGV. The CDR3 spans 15 residues. The CDR3 sequence is CASSSGRAAAYEQYF. In nucleotides, the CDR3 is TGCGCCAGCAGCTCCGGGAGAGCGGCTGCTTACGAGCAGTACTTC.

This clonotype was seen a few times. This chain connects TRBV11-2 to TRBJ2-7; D possibly uses TRBD1 or TRBD2 (6 bases each). Trimming took off 5 bases at V and 4 bases at J, with 18 bases between the two ends. Germline lookup yields CDR1 SGHAT and CDR2 FQNNGV. The CDR3 is made up of 15 amino acids. The CDR3 nucleotides are TGTGCCAGCAGCGGGTACAGGGACTCCGGTTACGAGCAGTACTTC. It is translated as CASSGYRDSGYEQYF. The entire variable domain, with the rest obtained from reference TRBV11-2 and TRBJ2-7, is as follows: EAGVAQSPRYKIIEKRQSVAFWCNPISGHATLYWYQQILGQGPKLLIQFQNNGVVDDSQLPKDRFSAERLKGVDSTLKIQPAKLEDSAVYLCASSGYRDSGYEQYFGPGTRLTVT.

The chain recombines TRBV9 with TRBJ2-7, with 7 bases matching TRBD1. The CDR3 length is 17 residues. V dropped 1 base and J dropped 2; count of bases not matched to a gene: 12. Germline V gene data show CDR1 as SGDLS and CDR2 as YYNGEE. Here the CDR3 DNA reads TGTGCCAGCAGCGTAAACCCAGACCCTACAGGGGCCTACGAGCAGTACTTC. Translation: CASSVNPDPTGAYEQYF.